These T cell receptor beta chains were read from a single sample in a study of response to subunit inactivated influenza vaccine. TCRdb redid the calling of the RT-PCR reads with MiXCR, one entry per CDR3 protein. The sample lists hundreds of thousands of distinct CDR3 sequences; 13% to 15% were seen once. The specimen was PBMCs from blood, collected roughly 2 weeks before vaccination. Receptors were obtained from a man aged 50-60 years who received an inactivated influenza vaccine. Both conserved end residues are part of each CDR3. The D gene is left open where the match is weak. Clone size is not always given. Where it is, it says once, few, many or a class for expanded clones.

TRBJ2-1 few TRBV10-3 . CAISESKFRGGQDEQFF TGTGCCATCAGTGAGTCGAAATTCAGAGGTGGGCAAGATGAGCAGTTCTTC
TRBJ1-2 many TRBV5-1 . CASRPDPTGYYGYTF TGCGCCAGCAGGCCTGATCCTACAGGGTACTATGGCTACACCTTC
TRBJ2-3 few TRBV6-6 . CASIQTPWDTQYF TGTGCCAGCATCCAAACCCCCTGGGATACGCAGTATTTT
TRBJ2-1 . TRBV15 . CATSRGRQGHNEQFF TGTGCCACCAGCAGAGGCCGGCAGGGGCACAATGAGCAGTTCTTC
TRBJ2-1 few TRBV4-2 . CASSQGTITYNEQFF TGTGCCAGCAGCCAAGGGACTATAACCTACAATGAGCAGTTCTTC
TRBJ1-2 . TRBV6-1 . CASSTGTQGYTF TGTGCCAGCAGTACCGGGACACAGGGCTACACCTTC
TRBJ2-3 . TRBV7-6 . CASSPRAGNTDTQYF TGTGCCAGCAGCCCTAGAGCAGGGAACACAGATACGCAGTATTTT
TRBJ1-2 few TRBV6-1 . CASSTPPGSYTF TGTGCCAGCAGTACCCCCCCCGGGAGCTACACCTTC
TRBJ2-1 few TRBV4-1 . CASSQDKPYNEQFF TGCGCCAGCAGCCAAGATAAGCCCTACAATGAGCAGTTCTTC
TRBJ2-2 . TRBV10-3 TRBD1 CALKQGYTGELFF TGTGCCTTAAAACAGGGGTACACCGGGGAGCTGTTTTTT
TRBJ1-1 . TRBV7-8 . CASSLSEIRGGAFF TGTGCCAGCAGCTTATCGGAGATCAGGGGTGGCGCTTTCTTT
TRBJ1-1 few TRBV5-1 TRBD1 CASSFEGAGEAFF TGCGCCAGCAGCTTCGAGGGGGCAGGTGAAGCTTTCTTT
TRBJ2-1 . TRBV20-1 TRBD2 CSAVGLAGVEQFF TGCAGTGCTGTCGGGCTAGCGGGAGTTGAGCAGTTCTTC